This T cell receptor beta chain is drawn from a study of blood T cell repertoires in COVID-19 (dated by TCRdb to about 2020). About the study as a whole: Samples from collaborators originated in the United States, Italy and Spain and spanned both the acute and convalescent phases of COVID-19. The prospective study material was composed of cDNA or gDNA derived from T cells, B-cell-depleted T cells, or PBMCs. Deeply sampled blood TCRbeta repertoires from subjects exposed to, actively infected with, or recovered from COVID-19 were included in the dataset. The repertoires were released in a freely available public database intended as a resource for research on the immune response to SARS-CoV-2. Samples came from the ongoing ImmuneRACE study (first 160 participants) plus 1,254 subjects from 6 global collaborators. Sample metadata almost always included a de-identified subject ID, COVID-19 status, age in years and sex. HLA class I and class II types, where available, came from metadata supplied by the sample provider rather than from assay-based typing.

The germline V end is reduced by 4 bases and the J end by 0 bases; junction bases left unmatched: 7. Sequences SGHNT (CDR1) and YYREEE (CDR2) are obtained from the germline V gene (reference sequence). The CDR3 holds 16 amino acids from the cysteine to the phenylalanine. Left in the record is the CDR3 DNA by itself, 48 bases read in frame from the first base. Turning to this clone: Its antigen has not been determined. Base qualities are not recorded, but no much larger clone differs from it by a single base.

The investigation overall reported the following: The quantity of clinical and demographic metadata differed by source and by participant and was supplied without curation.

TCRbeta CDR3 regions were amplified from genomic DNA by means of the immunoSEQ Assay, a bias-controlled multiplex PCR. In the authors' own workflow: The number of nucleated cells in each sample was estimated by amplification of reference gene primers within the assay. To quantify the absolute abundance of each unique TCRbeta CDR3 rearrangement, sequence reads were collapsed and filtered. For each sample, productive Simpson clonality was calculated as the square root of Simpson's diversity index across productive rearrangements. Held by TCRdb, this immuneACCESS table contains in-frame sequences only and omits some clones. Under half of the omission traces to an unresolved V gene where checked; the cause of the rest is unknown. The V and J calls and the clone size are those of that table, but D and trimming were determined from the DNA. For this sample there are tens of thousands of clones; about 88% appear just once. The ten largest clonotypes hold approximately 11% of the sample.

Whole blood was collected in K2EDTA tubes by collaborating institutions according to the institutions' own protocols. Collaborator samples were shipped for TCRbeta analysis as frozen whole blood, isolated PBMCs, or DNA extracted from either sample type. Recombination connected TRBV5-4 to TRBJ2-3; 8 of the junction bases match TRBD1. This receptor was obtained from a human donor in a cohort sampled during active COVID-19. The donor label of this sample is uncertain. The sample taken for sequencing was peripheral blood. The bases are TGTGCCAGCAGCCCAGGACAGGGCCGAAGCACAGATACGCAGTATTTT. Its protein is CASSPGQGRSTDTQYF.